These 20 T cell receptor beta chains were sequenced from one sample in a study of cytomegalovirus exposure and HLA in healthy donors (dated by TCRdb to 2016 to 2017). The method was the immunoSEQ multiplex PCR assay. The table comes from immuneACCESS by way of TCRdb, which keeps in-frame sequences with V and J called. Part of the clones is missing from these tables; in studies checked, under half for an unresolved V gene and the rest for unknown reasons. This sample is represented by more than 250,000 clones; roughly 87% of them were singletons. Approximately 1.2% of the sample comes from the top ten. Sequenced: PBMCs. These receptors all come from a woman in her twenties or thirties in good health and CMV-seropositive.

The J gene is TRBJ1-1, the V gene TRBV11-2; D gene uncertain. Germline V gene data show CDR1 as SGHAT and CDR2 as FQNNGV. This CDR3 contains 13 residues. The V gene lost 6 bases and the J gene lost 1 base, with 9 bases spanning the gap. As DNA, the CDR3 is TGTGCCAGCAGTTGGACTGGGAACACTGAAGCTTTCTTT. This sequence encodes CASSWTGNTEAFF.

CDR3 loop: CASRVARFSYNEQFF. The CDR3 DNA reads as TGTGCCAGCAGGGTGGCACGGTTTTCCTACAATGAGCAGTTCTTC. The chain couples TRBV6-5 to TRBJ2-1; no clear D. The CDR3 totals 15 residues. Looked up from germline, CDR1 is MNHEY and CDR2 is SVGAGI. The V gene lost 6 bases and the J gene lost 1 base, with 13 bases spanning the gap.

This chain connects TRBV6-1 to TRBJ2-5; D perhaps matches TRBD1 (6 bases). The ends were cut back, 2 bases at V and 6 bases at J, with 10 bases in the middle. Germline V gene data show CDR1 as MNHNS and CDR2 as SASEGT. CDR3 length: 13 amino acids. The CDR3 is CASSESGVQTQYF. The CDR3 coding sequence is TGTGCCAGCAGTGAATCAGGGGTGCAGACCCAGTACTTC.

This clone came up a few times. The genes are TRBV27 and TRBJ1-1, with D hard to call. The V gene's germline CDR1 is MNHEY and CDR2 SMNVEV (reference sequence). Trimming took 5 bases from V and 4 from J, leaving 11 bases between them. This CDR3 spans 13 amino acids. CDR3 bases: TGTGCCAGCAGTGGTAACCGGGTCACTGAAGCTTTCTTT. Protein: CASSGNRVTEAFF.

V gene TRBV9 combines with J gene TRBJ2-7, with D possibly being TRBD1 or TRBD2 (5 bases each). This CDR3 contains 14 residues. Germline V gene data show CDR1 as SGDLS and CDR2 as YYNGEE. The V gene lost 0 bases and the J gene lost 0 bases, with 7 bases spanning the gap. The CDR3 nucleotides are TGTGCCAGCAGCGTAGAGGGGAGCTCCTACGAGCAGTACTTC. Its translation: CASSVEGSSYEQYF.

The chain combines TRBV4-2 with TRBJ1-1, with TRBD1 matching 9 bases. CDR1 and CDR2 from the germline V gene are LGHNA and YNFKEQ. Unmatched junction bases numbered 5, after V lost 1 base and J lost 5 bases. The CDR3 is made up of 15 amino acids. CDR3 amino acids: CASSQGDRVWTEAFF. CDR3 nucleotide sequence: TGTGCCAGCAGCCAAGGGGACAGGGTTTGGACTGAAGCTTTCTTT.

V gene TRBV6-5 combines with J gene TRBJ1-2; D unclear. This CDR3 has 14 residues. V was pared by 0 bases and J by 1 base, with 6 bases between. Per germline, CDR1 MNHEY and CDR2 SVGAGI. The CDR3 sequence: CASSYSRVNYGYTF. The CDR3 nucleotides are TGTGCCAGCAGTTACTCACGGGTTAACTATGGCTACACCTTC.

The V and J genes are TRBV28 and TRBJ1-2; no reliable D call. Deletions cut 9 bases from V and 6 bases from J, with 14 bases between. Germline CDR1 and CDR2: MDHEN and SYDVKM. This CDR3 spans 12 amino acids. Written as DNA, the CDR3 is TGTGCCAGTAGCCTAACCGGGGATGGCTACACCTTC. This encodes CASSLTGDGYTF.

DNA of the CDR3: TGTGCCATCAGTCAACAGGGGGGTGAGCAGTACTTC. This encodes CAISQQGGEQYF. This chain uses TRBV10-3 with TRBJ2-7; 8 bases fit TRBD1. Germline loops: CDR1 ENHRY, CDR2 SYGVKD. The CDR3 totals 12 residues. V shed 5 bases, J shed 7 bases, and the junction held 4 bases outside the gene matches.

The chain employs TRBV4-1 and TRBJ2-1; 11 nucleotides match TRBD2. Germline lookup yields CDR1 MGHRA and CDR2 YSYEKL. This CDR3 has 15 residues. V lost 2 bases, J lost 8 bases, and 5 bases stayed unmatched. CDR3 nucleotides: TGCGCCAGCAGCCAAACTAGCGGGAGTTGGGATGAGCAGTTCTTC. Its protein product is CASSQTSGSWDEQFF.

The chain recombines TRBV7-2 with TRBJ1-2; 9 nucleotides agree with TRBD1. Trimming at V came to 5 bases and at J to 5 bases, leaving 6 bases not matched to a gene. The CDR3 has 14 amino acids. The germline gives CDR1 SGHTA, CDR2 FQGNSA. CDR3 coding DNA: TGTGCCAGCAGCGGACAGGGGATAAGTTATGGCTACACCTTC. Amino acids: CASSGQGISYGYTF.

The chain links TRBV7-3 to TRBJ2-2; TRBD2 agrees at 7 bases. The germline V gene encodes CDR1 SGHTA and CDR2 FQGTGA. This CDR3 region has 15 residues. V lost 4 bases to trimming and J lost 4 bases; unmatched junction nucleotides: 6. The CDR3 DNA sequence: TGTGCCAGCAGCTACTCGGGGGGAGGCACCGGGGAGCTGTTTTTT. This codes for CASSYSGGGTGELFF.

CDR3 nucleotides: TGTGCCAGCAGCCCGTACCACATGCCTAGCGGGAGGGCCCGGTACAATGAGCAGTTCTTC. Protein product: CASSPYHMPSGRARYNEQFF. The rearrangement joins TRBV7-8 to TRBJ2-1; TRBD2 matches 12 bases. Germline CDR1 SGHVS, CDR2 FQNEAQ. The CDR3 is 20 residues long. After removal of 5 bases from V and 4 bases from J, the junction contained 18 bases not matched to a gene.

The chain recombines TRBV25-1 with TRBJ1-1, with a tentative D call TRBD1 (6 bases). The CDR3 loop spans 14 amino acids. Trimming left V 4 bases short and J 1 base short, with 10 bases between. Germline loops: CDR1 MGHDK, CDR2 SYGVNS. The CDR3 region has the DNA TGTGCCAGCAGTGCACAGGGACCGAACACTGAAGCTTTCTTT. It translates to CASSAQGPNTEAFF.

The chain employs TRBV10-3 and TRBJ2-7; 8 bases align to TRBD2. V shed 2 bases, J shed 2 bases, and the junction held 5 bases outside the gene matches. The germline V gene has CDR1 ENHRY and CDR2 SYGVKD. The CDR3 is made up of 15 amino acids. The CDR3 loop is CAISERGGSTYEQYF. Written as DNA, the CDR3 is TGTGCCATCAGTGAGCGCGGGGGGTCCACCTACGAGCAGTACTTC.

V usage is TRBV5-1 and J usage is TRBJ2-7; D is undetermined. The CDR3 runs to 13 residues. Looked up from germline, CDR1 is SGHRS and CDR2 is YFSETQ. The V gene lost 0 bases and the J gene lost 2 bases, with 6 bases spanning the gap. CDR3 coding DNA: TGCGCCAGCAGCTTGGACACAACCTACGAGCAGTACTTC. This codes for CASSLDTTYEQYF.

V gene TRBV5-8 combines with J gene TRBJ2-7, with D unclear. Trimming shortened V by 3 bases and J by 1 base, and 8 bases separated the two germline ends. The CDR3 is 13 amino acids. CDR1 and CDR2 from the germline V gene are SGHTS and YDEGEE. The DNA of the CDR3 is TGTGCCAGCAGCTATACCCTTTCCTACGAGCAGTACTTC. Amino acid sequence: CASSYTLSYEQYF.

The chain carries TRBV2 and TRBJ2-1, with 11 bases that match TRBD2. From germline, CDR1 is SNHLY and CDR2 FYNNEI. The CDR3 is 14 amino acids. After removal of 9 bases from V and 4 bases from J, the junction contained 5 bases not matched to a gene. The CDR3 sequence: CASIGTSGYNEQFF. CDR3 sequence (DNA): TGTGCCAGTATCGGGACTAGCGGATACAATGAGCAGTTCTTC.

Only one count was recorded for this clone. CDR3 coding DNA: TGTGCCAGCAGTTTAGTACAGGGGGAAACCTACGAGCAGTACTTC. Protein product: CASSLVQGETYEQYF. The chain combines TRBV27 with TRBJ2-7, with TRBD1 matching 8 bases. Trimming took 2 bases from V and 2 from J; bases not matched to a gene: 5. From germline, CDR1 is MNHEY and CDR2 SMNVEV (reference sequence). CDR3 length: 15 residues.

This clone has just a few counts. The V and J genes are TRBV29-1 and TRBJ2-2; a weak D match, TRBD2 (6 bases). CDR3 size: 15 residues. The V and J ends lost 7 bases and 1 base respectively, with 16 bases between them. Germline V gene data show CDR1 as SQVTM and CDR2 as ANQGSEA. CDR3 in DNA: TGCAGCGCCCTCTGGGGTAGCGGGAACACCGGGGAGCTGTTTTTT. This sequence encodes CSALWGSGNTGELFF.